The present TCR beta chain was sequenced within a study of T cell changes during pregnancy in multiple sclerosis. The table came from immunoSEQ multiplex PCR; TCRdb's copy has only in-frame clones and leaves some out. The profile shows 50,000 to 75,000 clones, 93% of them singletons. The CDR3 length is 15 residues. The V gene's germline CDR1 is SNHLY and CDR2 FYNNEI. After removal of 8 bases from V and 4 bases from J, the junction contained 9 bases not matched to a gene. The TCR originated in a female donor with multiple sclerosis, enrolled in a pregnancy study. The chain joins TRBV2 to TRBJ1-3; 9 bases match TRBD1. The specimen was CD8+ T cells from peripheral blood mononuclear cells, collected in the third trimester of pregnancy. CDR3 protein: CASRQTGGSGNTIYF. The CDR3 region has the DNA TGTGCCAGCCGACAAACAGGGGGCTCCGGAAACACCATATATTTT.